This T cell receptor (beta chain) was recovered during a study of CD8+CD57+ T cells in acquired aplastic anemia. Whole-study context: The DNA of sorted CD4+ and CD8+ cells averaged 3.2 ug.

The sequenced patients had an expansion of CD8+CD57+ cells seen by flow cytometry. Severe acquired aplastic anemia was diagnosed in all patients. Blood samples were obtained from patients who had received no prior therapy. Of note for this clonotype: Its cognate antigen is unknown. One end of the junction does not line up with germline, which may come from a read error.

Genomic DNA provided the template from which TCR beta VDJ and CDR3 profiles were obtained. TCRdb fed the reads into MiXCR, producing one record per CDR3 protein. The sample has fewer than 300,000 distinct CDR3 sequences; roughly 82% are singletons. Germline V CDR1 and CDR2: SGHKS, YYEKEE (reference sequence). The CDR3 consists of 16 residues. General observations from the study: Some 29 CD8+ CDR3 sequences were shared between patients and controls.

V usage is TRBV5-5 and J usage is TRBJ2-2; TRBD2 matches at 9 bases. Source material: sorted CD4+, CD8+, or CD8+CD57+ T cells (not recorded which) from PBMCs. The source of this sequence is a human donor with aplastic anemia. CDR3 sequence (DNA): TGTGCCAGCAGCTACCTTGCGGGGGGGGACACTGGGGAGCTGTTTTTT. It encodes CASSYLAGGDTGELFF.